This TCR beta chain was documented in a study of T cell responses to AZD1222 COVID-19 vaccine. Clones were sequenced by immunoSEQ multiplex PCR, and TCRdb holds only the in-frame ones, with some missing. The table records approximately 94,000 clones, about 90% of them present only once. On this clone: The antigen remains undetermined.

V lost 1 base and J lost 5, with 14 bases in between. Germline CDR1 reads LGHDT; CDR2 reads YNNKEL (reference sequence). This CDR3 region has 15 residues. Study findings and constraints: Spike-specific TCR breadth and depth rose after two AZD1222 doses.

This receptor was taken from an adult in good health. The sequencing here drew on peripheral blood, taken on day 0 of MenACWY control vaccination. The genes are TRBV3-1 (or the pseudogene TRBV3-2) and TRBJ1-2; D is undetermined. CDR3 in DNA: TGTGCCAGCAGCCAAGCGAGAGGCGGGAGGTATGGCTACACCTTC. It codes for CASSQARGGRYGYTF.